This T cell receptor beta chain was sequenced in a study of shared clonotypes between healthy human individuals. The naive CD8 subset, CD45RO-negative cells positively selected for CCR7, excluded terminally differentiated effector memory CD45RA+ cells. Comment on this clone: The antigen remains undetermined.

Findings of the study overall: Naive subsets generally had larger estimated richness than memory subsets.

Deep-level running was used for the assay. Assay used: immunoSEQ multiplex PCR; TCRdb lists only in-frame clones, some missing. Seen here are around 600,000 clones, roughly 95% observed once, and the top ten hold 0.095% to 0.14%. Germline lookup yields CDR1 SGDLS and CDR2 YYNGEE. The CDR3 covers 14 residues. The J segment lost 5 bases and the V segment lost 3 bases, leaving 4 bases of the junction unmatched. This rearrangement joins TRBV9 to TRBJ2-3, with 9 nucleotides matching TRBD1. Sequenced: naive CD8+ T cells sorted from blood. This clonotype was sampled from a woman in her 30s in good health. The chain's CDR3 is CASSGTGVEDTQYF. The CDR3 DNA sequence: TGTGCCAGCAGCGGGACAGGGGTGGAAGATACGCAGTATTTT.